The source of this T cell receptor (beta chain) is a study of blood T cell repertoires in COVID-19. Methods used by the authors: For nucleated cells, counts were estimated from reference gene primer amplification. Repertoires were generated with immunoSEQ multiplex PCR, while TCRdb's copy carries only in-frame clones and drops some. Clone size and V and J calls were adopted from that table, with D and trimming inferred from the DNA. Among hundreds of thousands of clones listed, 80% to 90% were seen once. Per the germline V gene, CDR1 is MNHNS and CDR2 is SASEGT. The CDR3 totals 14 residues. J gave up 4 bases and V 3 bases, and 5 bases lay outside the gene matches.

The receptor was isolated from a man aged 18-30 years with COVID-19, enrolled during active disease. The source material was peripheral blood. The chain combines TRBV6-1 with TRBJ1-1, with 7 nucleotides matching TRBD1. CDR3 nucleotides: TGTGCCAGCAGTGAGACCAGGGGGAGCACTGAAGCTTTCTTT. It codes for CASSETRGSTEAFF.